This T cell receptor beta chain emerged from a study of T cell responses to AZD1222 COVID-19 vaccine. General observations from the study: It was only a handful of AZD1222 recipients who were seropositive at baseline.

Germline CDR1 and CDR2: MNHEY and SVGAGI. The junction had 7 bases not matched to a gene; V was cut back by 6 bases and J by 7 bases. There are 13 residues in the CDR3. Here immunoSEQ multiplex PCR was the method, and the copy in TCRdb shows in-frame clones only, minus some. Seen here are about 76,000 clones, 65% to 80% observed once, and the top ten hold roughly 28%. To note about this clone: Its antigen is undetermined.

Sequencing was performed on peripheral blood, taken 28 days after the second dose of the MenACWY control vaccine. The clonotype was recovered from an adult who received the MenACWY meningococcal vaccine as a control. This chain joins TRBV6-5 and TRBJ2-7; 9 bases are a match to TRBD1. The CDR3 region is CASRVQGAQEQYF. DNA for the CDR3: TGTGCCAGCAGGGTACAGGGGGCTCAAGAGCAGTACTTC.